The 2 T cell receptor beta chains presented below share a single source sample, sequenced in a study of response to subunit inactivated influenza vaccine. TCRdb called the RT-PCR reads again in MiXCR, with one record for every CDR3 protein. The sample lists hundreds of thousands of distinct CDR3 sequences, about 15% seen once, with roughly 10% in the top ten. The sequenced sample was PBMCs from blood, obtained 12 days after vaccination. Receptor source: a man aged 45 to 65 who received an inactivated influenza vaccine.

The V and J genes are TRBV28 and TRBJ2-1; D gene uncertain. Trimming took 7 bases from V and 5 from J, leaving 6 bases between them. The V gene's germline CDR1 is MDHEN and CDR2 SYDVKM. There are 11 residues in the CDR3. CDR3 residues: CASNSDNEQFF. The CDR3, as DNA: TGTGCCAGCAACAGCGACAATGAGCAGTTCTTC. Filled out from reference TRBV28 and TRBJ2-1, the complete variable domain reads DVKVTQSSRYLVKRTGEKVFLECVQDMDHENMFWYRQDPGLGLRLIYFSYDVKMKEKGDIPEGYSVSREKKERFSLILESASTNQTSMYLCASNSDNEQFFGPGTRLTVL.

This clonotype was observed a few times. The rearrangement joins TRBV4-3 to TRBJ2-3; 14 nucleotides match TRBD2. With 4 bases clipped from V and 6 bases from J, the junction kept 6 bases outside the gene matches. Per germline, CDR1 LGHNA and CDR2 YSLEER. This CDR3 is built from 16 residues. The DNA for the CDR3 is TGCGCCAGCAGCCGCCTCGGACTAGCGGGAGGTGATACGCAGTATTTT. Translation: CASSRLGLAGGDTQYF.